Included here is one T cell receptor (beta chain) sequence, with context. Source study methods: Amplification from reference gene primers served as the basis for estimated nucleated cell counts. Sequencing used immunoSEQ multiplex PCR; TCRdb keeps in-frame clones, though not all of them. That table gives V, J and clone size, and the DNA gave D and trimming. This sample carries fewer than 450,000 clones, about 90% of them seen once, and the ten largest clones take about 7%. This record comes from a study of blood T cell repertoires in COVID-19. This CDR3 is 15 amino acids long. V lost 4 bases, J lost 7 bases, and 10 bases stayed unmatched. Germline assignment: CDR1 SGHAT and CDR2 FQDESV (reference sequence).

This chain joins TRBV11-1 and TRBJ1-2; TRBD1 aligns across 9 bases. Specimen: peripheral blood. This clonotype was obtained from a woman aged 65 to 85 with COVID-19, enrolled during active disease. The CDR3 region has the DNA TGTGCCAGCAGCTCCGCCCGGGACAGGGACTTTGGCTACACCTTC. Protein: CASSSARDRDFGYTF.